This TCR beta chain came from a study of CD8 T cells in ankylosing spondylitis. Overall study findings and caveats: Some motif variants were previously reported in reactive arthritis synovial fluid and blood. Disease-associated clones were reportedly significantly overrepresented in matched ankylosing spondylitis synovial fluid.

MiXCR, applied by TCRdb to the 5' RACE reads, yields one record per CDR3 protein. Here the sample spans about 160,000 distinct CDR3 sequences, 15% to 20% being singletons. This clonotype was found many times. Its specificity is not known. The ends were cut back, 0 bases at V and 6 bases at J, with 11 bases in the middle. This CDR3 spans 15 amino acids. Per germline, CDR1 LNHNV and CDR2 YYDKDF (reference sequence). The chain links TRBV15 to TRBJ2-2; D is unresolved. Sample: blood, either unsorted or a sorted T cell fraction (not recorded which). This TCR was recovered from a male donor with ankylosing spondylitis or in good health (not recorded which). CDR3 sequence reads: CATSRDPGLPGELFF. The CDR3 DNA sequence: TGTGCCACCAGCAGAGATCCCGGATTACCCGGGGAGCTGTTTTTT.